The next 26 T cell receptor beta chains were all read from a single sample in a study of PD-1 blockade in classical Hodgkin lymphoma. Each patient experienced a relapse that followed autologous stem cell transplantation, and brentuximab vedotin exposure varied. The assay was immunoSEQ multiplex PCR, and TCRdb's table has in-frame clones only and misses some. The sample records about 63,000 clones, roughly 91% being singletons. The starting material was peripheral blood mononuclear cells (PBMCs), obtained before the second cycle of nivolumab. The receptors originated from a human donor with classical Hodgkin lymphoma.

CDR3 region: CASSPLTAGQGRYYEQYF. CDR3 nucleotides: TGTGCCAGCAGCCCCCTAACGGCGGGGCAGGGGAGGTACTACGAGCAGTACTTC. V gene TRBV7-3 combines with J gene TRBJ2-7; possibly TRBD1 or TRBD2 for D (6 bases each). Germline CDR1 and CDR2: SGHTA and FQGTGA. The CDR3 length is 18 residues. V lost 5 bases and J lost 3, with 26 bases in between.

The V gene is TRBV5-1, the J gene TRBJ2-6; D ambiguous. V lost 7 bases and J lost 2, with 13 bases in between. Germline values: CDR1 SGHRS, CDR2 YFSETQ. This CDR3 spans 15 amino acids. In nucleotides, the CDR3 is TGCGCCAGCGGCCCAACGGACCCTGGGGCCAACGTCCTGACTTTC. This translates into CASGPTDPGANVLTF. The whole variable domain, remainder taken from reference TRBV5-1 and TRBJ2-6, is KAGVTQTPRYLIKTRGQQVTLSCSPISGHRSVSWYQQTPGQGLQFLFEYFSETQRNKGNFPGRFSGRQFSNSRSEMNVSTLELGDSALYLCASGPTDPGANVLTFGAGSRLTVL.

This chain joins TRBV28 and TRBJ1-6; 7 nucleotides match TRBD1. Germline V gene data show CDR1 as MDHEN and CDR2 as SYDVKM. The length of the CDR3 is 15 residues. J gave up 10 bases and V 5 bases, and 11 bases lay outside the gene matches. CDR3 sequence: CASSLPGTVRSPLHF. CDR3 nucleotide sequence: TGTGCCAGCAGTCTCCCGGGGACAGTCCGGTCACCCCTCCACTTT.

The rearrangement uses TRBV5-1 and TRBJ2-5; D is perhaps TRBD1 (5 bases). With 6 bases removed from V and 2 bases from J, the gap between germline ends came to 11 bases. This CDR3 comprises 13 residues. Germline V gene lookup returns CDR1 SGHRS and CDR2 YFSETQ. CDR3 nucleotides: TGCGCCAGCATGGTCCAGGGTCAAGAGACCCAGTACTTC. This gives the protein CASMVQGQETQYF.

The chain employs TRBV5-1 and TRBJ1-1; D unresolved. CDR3 length equals 15 residues. Trimming left V 2 bases short and J 1 base short, with 12 bases between. The germline gives CDR1 SGHRS, CDR2 YFSETQ. CDR3 residues: CASSFDGSGNTEAFF. CDR3 DNA: TGCGCCAGCAGCTTTGATGGCAGTGGGAACACTGAAGCTTTCTTT.

The rearrangement links TRBV27 to TRBJ2-1; 9 bases agree with TRBD1. Germline values: CDR1 MNHEY, CDR2 SMNVEV (reference sequence). V gave up 8 bases and J gave up 8 bases; unmatched junction bases: 13. This CDR3 has 15 amino acids. CDR3 in DNA: TGTGCCAGCCTCACCGGGACAGGGTATCGCGATGAGCAGTTCTTC. Protein product: CASLTGTGYRDEQFF.

This clone appeared a single time. The CDR3 bases are TGTGCCAGCAGTGAAATGGGCAGGGCTACAGATACGCAGTATTTT. This codes for CASSEMGRATDTQYF. The chain employs TRBV6-1 and TRBJ2-3, with D tentatively TRBD1 (5 bases). The CDR3 loop spans 15 amino acids. V was pared by 2 bases and J by 3 bases, with 12 bases between. The V gene's germline CDR1 is MNHNS and CDR2 SASEGT.

The V call is TRBV30, the J call TRBJ2-7; D tentatively fits TRBD1 or TRBD2 (5 bases each). V lost 3 bases, J lost 7 bases, and 19 bases lay in between. Per germline, CDR1 GTSNPN and CDR2 SVGIG (reference sequence). CDR3 length: 14 amino acids. CDR3 DNA: TGTGCCTGGAGATGGGACCGGGGAGTAGGAGAGCAGTACTTC. This codes for CAWRWDRGVGEQYF.

This clone has a handful of counts. The rearrangement joins TRBV5-1 to TRBJ1-1; 11 bases fit TRBD1. This CDR3 spans 16 amino acids. Per germline, CDR1 SGHRS and CDR2 YFSETQ. Trimming cost V 4 bases and J 4 bases; bases outside gene matches: 9. This chain's CDR3 is CASSPRTGGPSTEAFF. CDR3 nucleotides: TGCGCCAGCAGCCCCCGGACAGGGGGCCCGAGCACTGAAGCTTTCTTT.

The chain recombines TRBV7-5 with TRBJ1-1; the table's D call, TRBD1, was not checked against the DNA. TRBV7-5 is an annotated pseudogene. The CDR3 spans 13 residues. DNA for the CDR3: TGTGCCAGCAGCTTCTACAGGGATACTGAAGCTTTCTTT. Residues: CASSFYRDTEAFF.

The gene calls are TRBV6-1 and TRBJ2-7; D ambiguous. Germline CDR1 is MNHNS and CDR2 is SASEGT. Trimming shortened V by 4 bases and J by 6 bases, and 13 bases separated the two germline ends. This CDR3 region has 13 residues. The CDR3 loop is CASSAIGTAEQYF. Here the CDR3 DNA reads TGTGCCAGCAGTGCGATAGGAACGGCCGAGCAGTACTTC.

The V and J genes are TRBV5-4 and TRBJ2-5; possibly TRBD1 for D (6 bases). The CDR3 sequence is 16 residues long. V was pared by 2 bases and J by 1 base, with 15 bases between. Germline CDR1 reads SGHNT; CDR2 reads YYREEE (reference sequence). The CDR3 coding sequence is TGTGCCAGCAGCTTCACTAACTCAGGGGCCCAAGAGACCCAGTACTTC. Translation gives CASSFTNSGAQETQYF.

The chain joins TRBV6-6 to TRBJ1-1; D remains unclear. Germline V lookup: CDR1 MNHNY, CDR2 SVGAGI (reference sequence). The CDR3 is 12 residues long. V dropped 2 bases and J dropped 5 bases, with 6 bases sitting between them. The CDR3 sequence: CASSYGGTEAFF. The DNA of the CDR3 is TGTGCCAGCAGTTACGGAGGGACTGAAGCTTTCTTT.

The chain recombines TRBV7-9 with TRBJ2-3; TRBD2 agrees at 9 bases. The CDR3 runs to 15 residues. With 5 bases clipped from V and 4 bases from J, the junction kept 7 bases outside the gene matches. CDR1 is SEHNR and CDR2 is FQNEAQ in the germline V gene (reference sequence). The chain's CDR3 is CASSRPAGGSDTQYF. The CDR3 region has the DNA TGTGCCAGCAGCCGTCCAGCGGGGGGCTCAGATACGCAGTATTTT.

V gene TRBV6-6 combines with J gene TRBJ2-7, with D perhaps matching TRBD1 (6 bases). This CDR3 has 16 amino acids. Trimming left V 2 bases short and J 2 bases short, with 16 bases between. Germline V CDR1 and CDR2: MNHNY, SVGAGI (reference sequence). The CDR3 loop is CASSYGPQGLPYEQYF. The CDR3 coding sequence is TGTGCCAGCAGTTACGGCCCCCAGGGGCTACCCTACGAGCAGTACTTC.

V gene TRBV14 combines with J gene TRBJ2-3, with 10 bases matching TRBD2. V lost 1 base and J lost 5; bases outside the gene matches: 12. The CDR3 totals 18 residues. Germline V gene lookup returns CDR1 SGHDN and CDR2 FVKESK. CDR3 in amino acids: CASSQARSSGGAGDTQYF. The CDR3 coding sequence is TGTGCCAGCAGCCAAGCCCGGTCCAGCGGGGGGGCCGGAGATACGCAGTATTTT.

CDR3 coding DNA: TGTGCCAGCAGTCGACTAGCGAGATACGACGAGCAGTACTTC. Protein: CASSRLARYDEQYF. This chain uses TRBV5-4 with TRBJ2-7; TRBD2 matches at 8 bases. Germline CDR1 reads SGHNT; CDR2 reads YYREEE (reference sequence). V dropped 5 bases and J dropped 5; count of bases not matched to a gene: 9. CDR3 length: 14 amino acids.

The chain has TRBV14 and TRBJ2-1; the D gene could be TRBD1 or TRBD2 (6 bases each). The germline V and J ends were trimmed by 2 bases and 8 bases, with 28 bases remaining between them. The CDR3 is made up of 19 amino acids. The V gene's germline CDR1 is SGHDN and CDR2 FVKESK. The CDR3 here is CASSQKRGAGGLWEDEQFF. The DNA for the CDR3 is TGTGCCAGCAGCCAAAAGAGAGGGGCCGGGGGCCTTTGGGAGGATGAGCAGTTCTTC.

The chain carries TRBV19 and TRBJ2-1; 10 nucleotides agree with TRBD2. The CDR3 has 15 amino acids. CDR1 is LNHDA, CDR2 SQIVND, per germline (reference sequence). V was pared by 8 bases and J by 2 bases, with 6 bases of the junction left unmatched. The CDR3 spells CASGQLAGPYNEQFF. The DNA of the CDR3 is TGTGCCAGTGGGCAACTAGCGGGGCCCTACAATGAGCAGTTCTTC.

This clone was seen a single time. CDR3 DNA: TGCGCCAGCAGCTTAGGTCGCAGGCTAGCGGGGAATGAGCAGTTCTTC. Translated: CASSLGRRLAGNEQFF. The chain is built from TRBV5-1 and TRBJ2-1, with 9 nucleotides matching TRBD2. The V segment lost 2 bases and the J segment 7 bases; nucleotides outside the gene matches: 10. CDR3 length: 16 amino acids. Germline V gene lookup returns CDR1 SGHRS and CDR2 YFSETQ.

This chain joins TRBV5-4 and TRBJ2-5; TRBD2 aligns across 8 bases. Germline CDR1 is SGHNT and CDR2 is YYREEE (reference sequence). Germline trimming cut 0 bases from V and 1 base from J; bases unmatched to any gene: 2. There are 15 residues in the CDR3. The CDR3 nucleotides are TGTGCCAGCAGCTTGGTCGGGGGGGCCCAAGAGACCCAGTACTTC. Amino acid sequence: CASSLVGGAQETQYF. Looking up the rest from reference TRBV5-4 and TRBJ2-5 gives the full variable domain: ETGVTQSPTHLIKTRGQQVTLRCSSQSGHNTVSWYQQALGQGPQFIFQYYREEENGRGNFPPRFSGLQFPNYSSELNVNALELDDSALYLCASSLVGGAQETQYFGPGTRLLVL.

This sequence joins TRBV6-5 and TRBJ2-3; 8 bases are a match to TRBD1. This CDR3 has 15 residues. Trimming at V came to 6 bases and at J to 3 bases, leaving 8 bases not matched to a gene. CDR1 and CDR2 (germline): MNHEY, SVGAGI. CDR3 amino acids: CASRDRGIRTDTQYF. CDR3 DNA: TGTGCCAGCAGAGACAGGGGAATAAGGACAGATACGCAGTATTTT.

The chain couples TRBV7-8 to TRBJ2-1, with 11 bases fitting TRBD2. Per germline, CDR1 SGHVS and CDR2 FQNEAQ. V shed 5 bases and J 12 bases; nucleotides not matched to a gene: 18. This CDR3 has 17 residues. CDR3 protein: CASSTFSGTSGLRAQFF. The CDR3 nucleotides read TGTGCCAGCAGCACCTTTTCCGGGACTAGCGGACTCCGGGCGCAGTTCTTC.

The rearrangement links TRBV5-1 to TRBJ2-5; D is undetermined. V dropped 5 bases and J dropped 1 base, with 12 bases sitting between them. The CDR3 has 14 amino acids. The germline CDR1 and CDR2 sequences are SGHRS and YFSETQ. The CDR3 loop is CASSPGRFQETQYF. DNA for the CDR3: TGCGCCAGCAGTCCGGGCAGATTCCAAGAGACCCAGTACTTC.

This clone appeared a single time. The chain combines TRBV11-2 with TRBJ2-7; possibly TRBD1 for D (5 bases). The ends were cut back, 5 bases at V and 7 bases at J, with 18 bases in the middle. CDR1 and CDR2 (germline): SGHAT, FQNNGV. The CDR3 contains 14 residues. CDR3 loop: CASSLGLTGWEQYF. CDR3 DNA: TGTGCCAGCAGCCTAGGGCTTACAGGTTGGGAGCAGTACTTC.

This chain joins TRBV16 and TRBJ1-2; D is undetermined. V lost 0 bases, J lost 4 bases, and 9 bases lay in between. This CDR3 region has 14 residues. Looked up from germline, CDR1 is KGHSY and CDR2 is FQNENV. CDR3 in amino acids: CASSQSSAAYGYTF. In DNA, the CDR3 is TGTGCCAGCAGCCAATCGTCGGCGGCCTATGGCTACACCTTC.